A selection of T cell receptor beta chains follows, all from one sample in a study of T cells after yellow fever vaccination. TCRdb fed the 5' RACE reads into MiXCR, producing one record per CDR3 protein. Of about 500,000 distinct CDR3 sequences listed, roughly a sixth are singletons. This material consisted of PBMCs, taken 4 to 6 days after the first yellow fever vaccination. The receptors derive from a man younger than 30 who received the YFV17D yellow fever vaccine. Both conserved end residues are part of each CDR3. Each record gives: J gene, V gene, D gene, clone size, CDR3 DNA, CDR3 protein. D genes are given only for firm matches. Not every row has a clone size; where given, it reads once, few, many or a size class.

TRBJ2-1 | TRBV5-1 | NA | few | TGCGCCAGCAGCTCGAATCCAGGGGCTACTTACAATGAGCAGTTCTTC | CASSSNPGATYNEQFF
TRBJ2-2 | TRBV19 | NA | NA | TGTGCCTCTGAGAAGGCCGAGGCGAGCACCGGGGAGCTGTTTTTT | CASEKAEASTGELFF
TRBJ2-1 | TRBV5-1 | NA | NA | TGCGCCAGCAGCACCGACGGGGGATCCTACAATGAGCAGTTCTTC | CASSTDGGSYNEQFF
TRBJ2-4 | TRBV5-5 | NA | NA | TGTGCCAGCAGCGTCAGGGGAACCGCCAAAAACATTCAGTACTTC | CASSVRGTAKNIQYF
TRBJ1-1 | TRBV27 | TRBD1 | few | TGTGCCAGCAGTTGGACAGGGGGGCTGAACACTGAAGCTTTCTTT | CASSWTGGLNTEAFF
TRBJ1-5 | TRBV6-1 | NA | NA | TGTGCCAGCAGTGCACAGGGCGCCCAAGCTTATAGCAATCAGCCCCAGCATTTT | CASSAQGAQAYSNQPQHF
TRBJ1-2 | TRBV4-1 | TRBD1 | NA | TGCGCCAGCAGCCAGGAGGCGACAGGGGGCAGCGGCTACACCTTC | CASSQEATGGSGYTF
TRBJ1-1 | TRBV15 | NA | NA | TGTGCCACCAGCAGAGATCAAGGGGTCAGTGAAGCTTTCTTT | CATSRDQGVSEAFF
TRBJ2-1 | TRBV7-9 | TRBD2 | NA | TGTGCCAGCAGCTTGACCAGCGGGGGGGCCCGTGAGCAGTTCTTC | CASSLTSGGAREQFF
TRBJ2-3 | TRBV4-1 | TRBD2 | few | TGCGCCAGCAGCCAAGTTCCTAGCGGTGGGCGTACGCAGTATTTT | CASSQVPSGGRTQYF
TRBJ2-5 | TRBV6-1 | NA | NA | TGTGCCAGCAGTGAAGGACTAGTTGGCACCCAGTACTTC | CASSEGLVGTQYF
TRBJ2-2 | TRBV5-1 | TRBD2 | NA | TGCGCCAGCAGCTACCTAGCGGGGGGAGCAGGCGGGGAGCTGTTTTTT | CASSYLAGGAGGELFF
TRBJ1-1 | TRBV4-1 | NA | once | TGCGCCAGCAGCCAAGAGGGTATCAACACTGAAGCTTTCTTT | CASSQEGINTEAFF
TRBJ2-3 | TRBV7-2 | NA | NA | TGTGCCAGCAGCTCGGCCCTCTGGCAGGATACGCAGTATTTT | CASSSALWQDTQYF
TRBJ2-1 | TRBV7-9 | NA | NA | TGTGCCAGCAGCCCCCTCTGGAGCTCCTACAATGAGCAGTTCTTC | CASSPLWSSYNEQFF
TRBJ2-7 | TRBV6-5 | NA | few | TGTGCCAGCAGTTACGGCCGGGGCCCCTACGAGCAGTACTTC | CASSYGRGPYEQYF